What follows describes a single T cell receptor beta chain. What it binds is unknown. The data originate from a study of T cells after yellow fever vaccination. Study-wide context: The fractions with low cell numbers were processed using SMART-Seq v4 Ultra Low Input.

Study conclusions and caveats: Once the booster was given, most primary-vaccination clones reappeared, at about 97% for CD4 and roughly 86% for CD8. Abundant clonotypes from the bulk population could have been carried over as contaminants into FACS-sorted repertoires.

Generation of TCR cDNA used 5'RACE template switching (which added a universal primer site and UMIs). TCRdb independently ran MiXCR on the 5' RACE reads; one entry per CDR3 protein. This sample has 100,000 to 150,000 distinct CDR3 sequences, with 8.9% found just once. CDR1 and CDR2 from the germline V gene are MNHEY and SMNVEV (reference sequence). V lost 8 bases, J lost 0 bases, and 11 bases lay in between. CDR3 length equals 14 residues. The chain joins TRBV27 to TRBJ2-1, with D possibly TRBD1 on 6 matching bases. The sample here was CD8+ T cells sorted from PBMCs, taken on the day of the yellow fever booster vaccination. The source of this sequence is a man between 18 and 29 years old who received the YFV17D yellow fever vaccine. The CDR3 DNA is TGTGCCAGCCAAACAGGGAACTCCTACAATGAGCAGTTCTTC. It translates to CASQTGNSYNEQFF.